What follows is one TCR beta chain and its context. As yet, its antigen is unknown. The sample originates from a study of cytomegalovirus exposure and HLA in healthy donors. Findings and limits, study-wide: Using a false discovery rate of 0.05, a later analysis showed that approximately 17,000 TCR beta sequences were associated with HLA alleles. By HLA locus, TCR association rates varied in a later analysis, with DRB1 showing the most and HLA-C the fewest. In a later analysis, TCR beta V- and J-gene trimming showed a link to a missense DCLRE1C variant. Later analysis suggested links between common viral pathogens and several top significant clusters.

Primers for the PCR totalled 60 Vbeta and 13 Jbeta. Data came from immunoSEQ multiplex PCR; TCRdb stores just in-frame clones and leaves some out. The repertoire has about 150,000 clones, approximately 80% of them found once; the top ten carry approximately 6%. The CDR3 consists of 13 residues. The rearrangement joins TRBV21-1 to TRBJ2-7; the table assigns TRBD1, which was not confirmed against the DNA. TRBV21-1 represents a pseudogene. This TCR was sampled from a man under 40 in good health and CMV-seropositive. What was sequenced was PBMCs. The CDR3 spells CAPPGQGNHEQYF. CDR3 DNA: TGTGCCCCCCCAGGACAGGGTAACCACGAGCAGTACTTC.